Below are 24 T cell receptor beta chains sequenced from a single sample in a study of shared clonotypes between healthy human individuals. The naive CD8 subset, CD45RO-negative cells positively selected for CCR7, excluded terminally differentiated effector memory CD45RA+ cells. The protocol was immunoSEQ multiplex PCR, while the TCRdb copy is restricted to in-frame clones and leaves out a portion. The table has about 800,000 clones, 90% to 98% seen once. The sequenced material came from naive CD8+ T cells sorted from blood. The receptors were sampled from a man younger than 40 in good health.

The chain links TRBV28 to TRBJ1-2, with 9 bases lining up with TRBD1. With 5 bases clipped from V and 10 bases from J, the junction kept 5 bases outside the gene matches. This CDR3 has 12 amino acids. CDR1 and CDR2 from the germline V gene are MDHEN and SYDVKM. CDR3 loop: CASSGTGMVYTF. In nucleotides, the CDR3 is TGTGCCAGCAGTGGGACAGGGATGGTCTACACCTTC.

V usage is TRBV5-6 and J usage is TRBJ2-1; D possibly corresponds to TRBD1 (5 bases). The CDR3 contains 16 residues. V shed 0 bases and J shed 0 bases, with 10 bases lying between them. Germline CDR1 reads SGHDT; CDR2 reads YYEEEE. The DNA for the CDR3 is TGTGCCAGCAGCTTGGGGACATCGGGCTCCTACAATGAGCAGTTCTTC. Protein: CASSLGTSGSYNEQFF.

The CDR3: CASSLGTRNYEQYF. In DNA, the CDR3 is TGTGCCAGCAGTTTGGGGACACGTAATTACGAGCAGTACTTC. The chain recombines TRBV27 with TRBJ2-7; D might be TRBD1 (6 bases). V lost 3 bases, J lost 4 bases, and 13 bases lay in between. Germline CDR1 reads MNHEY; CDR2 reads SMNVEV (reference sequence). The CDR3 length is 14 residues.

The chain is built from TRBV6-5 and TRBJ1-5; D is unclear. Germline lookup yields CDR1 MNHEY and CDR2 SVGAGI. Trimming shortened V by 0 bases and J by 9 bases, and 9 bases separated the two germline ends. The CDR3 sequence is 13 residues long. The CDR3 region has the DNA TGTGCCAGCAGTTACTCGAGGGTGGGGCCCCAGCATTTT. Translated, it gives CASSYSRVGPQHF.

The count of this clone is one. The CDR3 spells CASSLSGDLSYEQYF. Here the CDR3 DNA reads TGTGCCAGCAGCCTTAGCGGGGATCTCTCCTACGAGCAGTACTTC. The rearrangement uses TRBV7-9 and TRBJ2-7; 8 bases fit TRBD2. The CDR3 runs 15 residues. V lost 5 bases to trimming and J lost 0 bases; unmatched junction nucleotides: 6. Germline lookup yields CDR1 SEHNR and CDR2 FQNEAQ (reference sequence).

V and J are TRBV7-8 and TRBJ2-1; D gene unclear. From germline, CDR1 is SGHVS and CDR2 FQNEAQ. The CDR3 loop spans 12 amino acids. V was trimmed by 8 bases and J by 9 bases, leaving 14 bases between them. The CDR3 DNA reads as TGTGCCAGCGAGAGCCCACTTTTTGAGCAGTTCTTC. Translating gives CASESPLFEQFF.

About this clone: Other nucleotide sequences in the sample specify the same CDR3. The chain combines TRBV7-9 with TRBJ2-7; D gene uncertain. The CDR3 loop spans 11 amino acids. Looked up from germline, CDR1 is SEHNR and CDR2 is FQNEAQ (reference sequence). Trimming left V 1 base short and J 7 bases short, with 5 bases between. CDR3 residues: CASSLGIEQYF. Written as DNA, the CDR3 is TGTGCCAGCAGCTTAGGAATAGAGCAGTACTTC.

V usage is TRBV6-5 and J usage is TRBJ2-7, with TRBD2 identical over 9 bases. J was trimmed by 1 base and V by 0 bases; bases with no gene match: 4. Germline CDR1 is MNHEY and CDR2 is SVGAGI. The CDR3 has 16 amino acids. As DNA, the CDR3 is TGTGCCAGCAGTTACTCCGTAGCGGGAGCGTCCTACGAGCAGTACTTC. Residues: CASSYSVAGASYEQYF.

Comment on this clone: This specimen includes other DNA sequences encoding the same CDR3. The chain links TRBV29-1 to TRBJ2-7, with TRBD2 matching 11 bases. Trimming cost V 6 bases and J 0 bases; bases outside gene matches: 1. The germline CDR1 and CDR2 sequences are SQVTM and ANQGSEA. The CDR3 spans 13 residues. The CDR3 is CSVLAGDSYEQYF. The CDR3 nucleotides read TGCAGCGTACTAGCGGGAGACTCCTACGAGCAGTACTTC.

V gene TRBV15 combines with J gene TRBJ2-3, with 10 bases matching TRBD2. The CDR3 contains 14 residues. Germline V gives CDR1 LNHNV, CDR2 YYDKDF (reference sequence). V lost 8 bases and J lost 5; bases outside the gene matches: 7. Here the CDR3 reads CATWSSGRLDTQYF. The CDR3 DNA follows: TGTGCCACCTGGTCTAGCGGGAGATTAGATACGCAGTATTTT.

V usage is TRBV29-1 and J usage is TRBJ2-6, with D possibly matching TRBD1 (6 bases). This CDR3 contains 17 residues. V lost 0 bases and J 0 bases, leaving 12 bases between the germline ends. Germline V CDR1 and CDR2: SQVTM, ANQGSEA. The CDR3 region is CSVEDRGSISGANVLTF. The CDR3 coding sequence is TGCAGCGTTGAAGACAGGGGCTCTATCTCTGGGGCCAACGTCCTGACTTTC.

V and J are TRBV27 and TRBJ2-1; D unresolved. The V gene's germline CDR1 is MNHEY and CDR2 SMNVEV (reference sequence). The CDR3 totals 15 residues. The V end was cut by 2 bases, the J end by 10 bases, with 18 bases between. CDR3 protein: CASSLGWAPQREQFF. In DNA, the CDR3 is TGTGCCAGCAGTTTAGGGTGGGCCCCCCAACGGGAGCAGTTCTTC.

The rearrangement uses TRBV10-3 and TRBJ2-2; D uncertain. Per germline, CDR1 ENHRY and CDR2 SYGVKD. The CDR3 is 15 residues long. V was pared by 10 bases and J by 0 bases, with 15 bases between. The DNA of the CDR3 is TGTGCCACATCCGCCCCCCCAGCGAACACCGGGGAGCTGTTTTTT. It yields the protein CATSAPPANTGELFF.

This chain connects TRBV2 to TRBJ2-7; TRBD1 might be the D (6 bases). From germline, CDR1 is SNHLY and CDR2 FYNNEI. The CDR3 loop spans 14 amino acids. Trimming shortened V by 4 bases and J by 6 bases, and 16 bases separated the two germline ends. The CDR3 region is CASSGPGDLSEQYF. The CDR3 DNA reads TGTGCCAGCAGTGGGCCAGGGGATTTATCCGAGCAGTACTTC. The full variable domain, rest sourced from reference TRBV2 and TRBJ2-7, is EPEVTQTPSHQVTQMGQEVILRCVPISNHLYFYWYRQILGQKVEFLVSFYNNEISEKSEIFDDQFSVERPDGSNFTLKIRSTKLEDSAMYFCASSGPGDLSEQYFGPGTRLTVT.

The chain joins TRBV9 to TRBJ2-7, with D perhaps matching TRBD2 (6 bases). Between the trimmed V and J ends, which lost 4 bases and 0 bases, there was a span of 11 bases. Germline CDR1 is SGDLS and CDR2 is YYNGEE. The CDR3 totals 14 residues. This CDR3 reads CASSPREPSYEQYF. For the CDR3, the DNA is TGTGCCAGCAGCCCCCGGGAGCCCTCCTACGAGCAGTACTTC.

The chain links TRBV4-1 to TRBJ2-3; D is unresolved. This CDR3 contains 15 residues. Germline assignment: CDR1 MGHRA and CDR2 YSYEKL. Trimming took off 1 base at V and 1 base at J, with 9 bases between the two ends. The CDR3 sequence: CASSQVDGRTDTQYF. The DNA for the CDR3 is TGCGCCAGCAGCCAAGTGGACGGGCGCACAGATACGCAGTATTTT.

The chain combines TRBV29-1 with TRBJ2-5; 7 bases are a match to TRBD1. This CDR3 spans 15 amino acids. V gave up 4 bases and J gave up 1 base; unmatched junction bases: 9. Germline CDR1 and CDR2: SQVTM and ANQGSEA. The CDR3 region is CSVVMKGDSQETQYF. CDR3 nucleotide sequence: TGCAGCGTTGTTATGAAGGGGGACAGCCAAGAGACCCAGTACTTC.

The chain carries TRBV7-8 and TRBJ2-2; D is unclear. V dropped 4 bases and J dropped 2 bases, with 8 bases sitting between them. CDR3 size: 14 residues. Germline assignment: CDR1 SGHVS and CDR2 FQNEAQ. CDR3 nucleotide sequence: TGTGCCAGCAGCTCCCCAGACAACACCGGGGAGCTGTTTTTT. Protein: CASSSPDNTGELFF.

This chain connects TRBV25-1 to TRBJ2-7; maybe TRBD1 (6 bases). Germline CDR1 is MGHDK and CDR2 is SYGVNS. The CDR3 is 13 residues long. The V and J ends lost 7 bases and 4 bases respectively, with 14 bases between them. The CDR3 nucleotides are TGTGCCAGCATCCCAGGGGATGGGTACGAGCAGTACTTC. Translating it yields CASIPGDGYEQYF.

Comments on this clone: Other DNA sequences in the sample encode the same CDR3. This chain uses TRBV7-9 with TRBJ1-4; 8 bases match TRBD1. V lost 1 base to trimming and J lost 5 bases; unmatched junction nucleotides: 0. The CDR3 sequence is 14 residues long. CDR1 is SEHNR, CDR2 FQNEAQ, per germline (reference sequence). The CDR3 loop is CASSLGQGNEKLFF. The CDR3 nucleotides read TGTGCCAGCAGCTTAGGACAGGGGAATGAAAAACTGTTTTTT.

The rearrangement uses TRBV7-8 and TRBJ2-7; D uncertain. Germline V CDR1 and CDR2: SGHVS, FQNEAQ. Trimming removed 5 bases from V and 2 bases from J, with 10 bases in between. The CDR3 extends over 13 amino acids. CDR3 sequence reads: CASSTRRTYEQYF. Written as DNA, the CDR3 is TGTGCCAGCAGCACGCGGCGGACCTACGAGCAGTACTTC.

This rearrangement joins TRBV13 to TRBJ2-7; TRBD2 aligns across 11 bases. J lost 0 bases, V lost 4 bases, and 5 bases had no gene match. The CDR3 spans 16 residues. The germline CDR1 and CDR2 sequences are PRHDT and FYEKMQ (reference sequence). CDR3 protein: CASSSAGTSGSYEQYF. As DNA, the CDR3 is TGTGCCAGCAGCTCGGCCGGGACTAGCGGCTCCTACGAGCAGTACTTC.

This chain links TRBV7-9 with TRBJ1-2; TRBD1 matches at 7 bases. The V gene end was trimmed by 11 bases and the J gene end by 5 bases; junction bases not matched to a gene: 11. The CDR3 consists of 13 residues. Germline assignment: CDR1 SEHNR and CDR2 FQNEAQ (reference sequence). The CDR3 nucleotides read TGTGCCGGAGGTTCGGGACAGCGGTATGGCTACACCTTC. Protein sequence: CAGGSGQRYGYTF.

Details on this clone: Other DNA variants within this sample encode the same CDR3. The chain combines TRBV27 with TRBJ2-7; D is unclear. The CDR3 is made up of 13 amino acids. Trimming cost V 4 bases and J 2 bases, with 9 bases left between them. Looked up from germline, CDR1 is MNHEY and CDR2 is SMNVEV (reference sequence). The CDR3 loop is CASSSRVTYEQYF. The CDR3 DNA reads as TGTGCCAGCAGTTCCCGCGTGACCTACGAGCAGTACTTC.